Listed below are T cell receptor beta chains from one sample, sequenced in a study of T cell clones after liver transplantation. Generated by immunoSEQ multiplex PCR, the TCRdb table keeps only in-frame clones and is missing some. The sample lists about 75,000 clones, more than 90% occurring once. This material consisted of CD4+ T cells from blood, taken before liver transplant. Receptor source: a human donor who received a liver transplant. Both conserved end residues are part of each CDR3. A D gene is named only where the DNA matches it firmly. Where a row states a size, it is once, few, many or the class of an expanded clone; other rows omit it.

v_gene	j_gene	d_gene	abundance	CDR3aa	CDR3nt
TRBV5-4	TRBJ2-7	.	.	CASSPRPSEEQYF	TGTGCCAGCAGCCCCCGACCCAGCGAAGAGCAGTACTTC
TRBV11-2	TRBJ2-2	TRBD1	.	CASSLGQGVTGELFF	TGTGCCAGCAGCCTGGGACAGGGGGTTACCGGGGAGCTGTTTTTT
TRBV28	TRBJ2-7	TRBD1	.	CASSSGGTGTYEQYF	TGTGCCAGCAGTTCCGGAGGGACAGGCACCTACGAGCAGTACTTC
TRBV29-1	TRBJ2-3	TRBD2	.	CSVEVAGGADTQYF	TGCAGCGTTGAGGTAGCGGGAGGCGCAGATACGCAGTATTTT
TRBV27	TRBJ2-2	.	.	CATLSDRLAGELFF	TGTGCCACTCTCTCGGACCGGTTGGCCGGGGAGCTGTTTTTT
TRBV18	TRBJ1-1	.	.	CASSPHKGREAFF	TGTGCCAGCTCACCGCATAAGGGCCGTGAAGCTTTCTTT
TRBV2	TRBJ2-3	.	.	CASSEDGIADTQYF	TGTGCCAGCAGTGAAGACGGGATTGCAGATACGCAGTATTTT
TRBV6-1	TRBJ2-7	TRBD1	many	CASSGQGTAPYEQYF	TGTGCCAGCAGTGGACAGGGGACCGCACCCTATGAGCAGTACTTC
TRBV28	TRBJ2-5	TRBD2	.	CASSLEEGLAGGPRETQYF	TGTGCCAGCAGTTTAGAAGAGGGACTAGCGGGAGGGCCACGTGAGACCCAGTACTTC
TRBV5-4	TRBJ2-5	.	.	CASSLAGQGSETQYF	TGTGCCAGCAGCTTGGCCGGGCAGGGAAGCGAGACCCAGTACTTC
TRBV7-2	TRBJ2-1	.	.	CASSLTPVPKWVF	TGTGCCAGCAGCTTAACCCCCGTCCCGAAATGGGTCTTC
TRBV19	TRBJ1-2	TRBD1	.	CASTAPGGTGVGYTF	TGTGCCAGTACCGCCCCCGGTGGGACAGGGGTTGGCTACACCTTC
TRBV2	TRBJ2-7	.	.	CASSEGQGFEQYF	TGTGCCAGCAGTGAAGGTCAGGGGTTCGAGCAGTACTTC
TRBV6-1	TRBJ2-1	.	.	CASSEFMGLDEQFF	TGTGCCAGCAGTGAATTTATGGGTTTGGATGAGCAGTTCTTC
TRBV29-1	TRBJ2-2	.	.	CSVEVEFANTGELFF	TGCAGCGTTGAAGTTGAGTTCGCGAACACCGGGGAGCTGTTTTTT
TRBV6-1	TRBJ2-1	.	once	CASSEPYNEQFF	TGTGCCAGCAGTGAACCTTACAATGAGCAGTTCTTC
TRBV5-4	TRBJ2-3	.	.	CASSLGGLPNTDTQYF	TGTGCCAGCAGCTTGGGAGGGCTACCCAACACAGATACGCAGTATTTT
TRBV19	TRBJ2-1	TRBD2	.	CASSTGGGHEQFF	TGTGCCAGTAGTACGGGGGGAGGGCATGAGCAGTTCTTC
TRBV29-1	TRBJ1-1	.	many	CSGGGHNTEAFF	TGCAGCGGTGGCGGCCACAACACTGAAGCTTTCTTT
TRBV5-4	TRBJ2-1	TRBD2	.	CASSPNSGRKSYNEQFF	TGTGCCAGCAGCCCCAATAGCGGGAGAAAGTCCTACAATGAGCAGTTCTTC
TRBV18	TRBJ1-1	TRBD1	.	CASSPTGQGYTEAFF	TGTGCCAGCTCACCCACGGGACAGGGGTACACTGAAGCTTTCTTT
TRBV19	TRBJ2-5	TRBD1	.	CASSTFGQGGRETQYF	TGTGCCAGTAGTACCTTCGGACAGGGGGGGCGAGAGACCCAGTACTTC
TRBV7-2	TRBJ2-7	.	.	CASSLAIQGREQYF	TGTGCCAGCAGCTTAGCCATACAGGGCCGCGAGCAGTACTTC
TRBV28	TRBJ2-7	.	.	CASSSGTSNYEQYF	TGTGCCAGCAGTTCCGGGACAAGTAACTACGAGCAGTACTTC
TRBV7-3	TRBJ2-3	.	.	CASSPTGVRTPGPTDTQYF	TGTGCCAGCAGCCCTACGGGGGTCCGGACTCCAGGACCCACAGATACGCAGTATTTT
TRBV19	TRBJ1-2	.	few	CASRWGEGYGYTF	TGTGCCAGTAGGTGGGGAGAGGGCTATGGCTACACCTTC
TRBV9	TRBJ1-3	TRBD1	once	CASSVEGARGNTIYF	TGTGCCAGCAGCGTAGAGGGGGCGCGGGGAAACACCATATATTTT
TRBV27	TRBJ2-1	.	.	CASSRGHEQFF	TGTGCCAGCAGCCGGGGCCATGAGCAGTTCTTC